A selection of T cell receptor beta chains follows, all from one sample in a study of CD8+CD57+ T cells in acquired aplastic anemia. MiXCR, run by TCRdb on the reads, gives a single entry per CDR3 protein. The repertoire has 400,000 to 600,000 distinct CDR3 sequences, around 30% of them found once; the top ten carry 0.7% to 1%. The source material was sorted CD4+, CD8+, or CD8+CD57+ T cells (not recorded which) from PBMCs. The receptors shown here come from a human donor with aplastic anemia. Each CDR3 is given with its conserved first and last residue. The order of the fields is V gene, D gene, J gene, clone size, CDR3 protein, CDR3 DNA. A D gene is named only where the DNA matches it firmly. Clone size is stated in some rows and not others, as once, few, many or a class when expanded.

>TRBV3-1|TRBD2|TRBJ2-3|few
CASSQARGRSTDTQYF
TGTGCCAGCAGCCAAGCCCGCGGGAGAAGCACAGATACGCAGTATTTT
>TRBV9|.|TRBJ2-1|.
CASSVEQGGEQCF
TGTGCCAGCAGCGTAGAACAGGGAGGTGAGCAGTGCTTC
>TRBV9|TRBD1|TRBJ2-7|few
CASSVVAGGRLTPYEQYF
TGTGCCAGCAGCGTAGTGGCAGGGGGACGCTTAACCCCCTACGAGCAGTACTTC
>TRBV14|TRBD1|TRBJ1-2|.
CASTQGQGIYGYTF
TGTGCCAGCACCCAGGGACAGGGGATCTATGGCTACACCTTC
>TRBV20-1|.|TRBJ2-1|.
CSASWIGNNYNEQFF
TGCAGTGCAAGCTGGATCGGGAACAATTACAATGAGCAGTTCTTC
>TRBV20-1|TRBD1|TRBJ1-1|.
CSATLDRETEAFF
TGCAGTGCTACTTTAGACAGGGAAACTGAAGCTTTCTTT
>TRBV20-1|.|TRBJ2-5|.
CSAFLYETQYF
TGCAGTGCTTTCCTCTACGAGACCCAGTACTTC
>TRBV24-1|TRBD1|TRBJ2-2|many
CATSDLGGAGTGELFF
TGTGCCACCAGTGATTTAGGGGGCGCGGGCACCGGGGAGCTGTTTTTT
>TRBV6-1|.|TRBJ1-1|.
CASIETVNTEAFF
TGTGCCAGCATAGAGACAGTGAACACTGAAGCTTTCTTT
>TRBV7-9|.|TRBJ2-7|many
CASSLEFRSHEQYF
TGTGCCAGCAGCTTAGAGTTTCGGTCCCACGAGCAGTACTTC
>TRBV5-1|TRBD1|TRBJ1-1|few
CASRTPGQGTTEAFF
TGCGCCAGCAGGACACCCGGACAGGGTACCACTGAAGCTTTCTTT
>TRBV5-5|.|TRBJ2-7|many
CASSLGKTEFF
TGTGCCAGCAGCTTGGGGAAAACTGAGTTCTTC
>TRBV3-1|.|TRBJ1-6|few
CASSQDPVNSPLHF
TGTGCCAGCAGCCAAGATCCGGTCAATTCACCCCTCCACTTT
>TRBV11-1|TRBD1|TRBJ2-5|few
CASSFRTGRPLQETQYF
TGTGCCAGCAGCTTCAGGACAGGGAGGCCCCTCCAAGAGACCCAGTACTTC
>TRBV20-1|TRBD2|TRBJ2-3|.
CSAARLAGGTLATDTQYF
TGCAGTGCTGCCAGACTAGCGGGGGGGACGTTGGCCACAGATACGCAGTATTTT
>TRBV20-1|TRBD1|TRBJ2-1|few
CSAREARGRTNEQFF
TGCAGTGCTAGAGAGGCCAGGGGGCGAACTAATGAGCAGTTCTTC
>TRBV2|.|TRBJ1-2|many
CASLAGLNYDNGYTF
TGTGCCTCACTCGCGGGACTGAACTATGATAATGGCTACACCTTC
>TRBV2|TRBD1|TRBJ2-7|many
CASSGGQGAGEQYF
TGTGCCAGCAGTGGAGGACAGGGGGCTGGCGAGCAGTACTTC
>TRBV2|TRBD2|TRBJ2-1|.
CASSDAGLESNEQFF
TGTGCCAGCAGTGACGCGGGACTAGAATCAAATGAGCAGTTCTTC
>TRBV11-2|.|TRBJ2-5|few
CASSSWTDGQETQYF
TGTGCCAGCAGCTCATGGACAGACGGACAAGAGACCCAGTACTTC
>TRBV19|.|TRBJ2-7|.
CASSPINSRQDEQYF
TGTGCCAGCAGTCCGATCAATTCGCGCCAGGACGAGCAGTACTTC
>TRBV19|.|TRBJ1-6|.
CASSKGSNSPLHF
TGTGCCAGTAGCAAAGGAAGTAATTCACCCCTCCACTTT
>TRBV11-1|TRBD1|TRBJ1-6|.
CASKPGTALGSSPLHF
TGTGCCAGCAAACCCGGGACAGCCTTGGGTAGTTCACCCCTCCACTTT
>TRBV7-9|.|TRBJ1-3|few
CATWRAGTSGNTIYF
TGTGCCACCTGGAGGGCGGGGACCTCTGGAAACACCATATATTTT
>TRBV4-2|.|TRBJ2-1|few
CASSQLHNEQFF
TGTGCCAGCAGCCAACTCCACAATGAGCAGTTCTTC
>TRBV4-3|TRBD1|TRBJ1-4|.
CASSRAGTGLNEKLFF
TGCGCCAGCAGCCGAGCCGGGACAGGCCTTAATGAAAAACTGTTTTTT
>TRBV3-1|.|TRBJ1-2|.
CASRDRHGNYGYTF
TGTGCCAGCAGAGACAGGCATGGAAACTATGGCTACACCTTC
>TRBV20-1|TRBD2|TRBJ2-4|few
CSAPLGSGEAKNIQYF
TGCAGTGCTCCTTTGGGTAGCGGGGAAGCCAAAAACATTCAGTACTTC
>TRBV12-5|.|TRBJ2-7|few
CASGLVRNSGSYEQYF
TGTGCTAGTGGTTTGGTAAGGAATAGCGGCTCCTACGAGCAGTACTTC
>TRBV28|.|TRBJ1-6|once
CASSSPEGSSYNSPLHF
TGTGCCAGCAGTTCCCCAGAGGGAAGCTCCTATAATTCACCCCTCCACTTT
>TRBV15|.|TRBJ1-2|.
CATSSTRVDYGYTF
TGTGCCACCAGCAGCACCAGGGTTGACTATGGCTACACCTTC
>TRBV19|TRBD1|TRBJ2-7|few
CATSGQGPRIGFYEQYF
TGTGCCACTTCTGGACAGGGGCCTCGGATAGGATTCTACGAGCAGTACTTC
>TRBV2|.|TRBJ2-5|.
CASSARMMLQETQYF
TGTGCCAGCAGCGCCCGGATGATGCTCCAAGAGACCCAGTACTTC
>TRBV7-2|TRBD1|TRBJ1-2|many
CASSFGNRGNYGYTF
TGTGCCAGCAGCTTTGGGAACAGGGGGAACTATGGCTACACCTTC
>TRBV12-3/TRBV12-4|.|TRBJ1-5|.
CASSPRQVNQPQHF
TGTGCCAGCAGTCCCAGACAGGTCAATCAGCCCCAGCATTTT
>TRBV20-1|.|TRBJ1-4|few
CSARVIPPINEKLFF
TGCAGTGCTAGAGTGATACCTCCCATTAACGAAAAACTGTTTTTT
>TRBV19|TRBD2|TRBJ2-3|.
CASSRGGPTDTQYF
TGTGCCAGTAGTCGGGGGGGCCCCACAGATACGCAGTATTTT
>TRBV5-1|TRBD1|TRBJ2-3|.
CASRLAQGETDTQYF
TGCGCCAGCCGCTTGGCGCAGGGGGAAACAGATACGCAGTATTTT
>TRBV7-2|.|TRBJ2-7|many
CASSLFLEASYEQYF
TGTGCCAGCAGCTTATTTCTTGAGGCCTCCTACGAGCAGTACTTC
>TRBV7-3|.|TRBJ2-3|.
CASSLMLGEGTDTQYF
TGTGCCAGCAGCTTAATGTTGGGGGAGGGCACAGATACGCAGTATTTT
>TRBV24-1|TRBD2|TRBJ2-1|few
CATSGGGVHRANEQSF
TGTGCCACCAGTGGCGGGGGGGTACACAGGGCCAATGAGCAGTCCTTC
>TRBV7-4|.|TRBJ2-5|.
CASILTRRETQYF
TGTGCCAGCATCTTAACACGACGGGAGACCCAGTACTTC
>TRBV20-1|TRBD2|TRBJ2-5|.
CSAREGGGALETQYF
TGCAGTGCTAGAGAAGGCGGGGGGGCCCTGGAGACCCAGTACTTC
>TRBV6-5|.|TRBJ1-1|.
CASRSLNTEAFF
TGTGCCAGCAGAAGCCTGAACACTGAAGCTTTCTTT